This passage covers 17 T cell receptor beta chains from one sample sequenced in a study of shared clonotypes between healthy human individuals. Sequencing was performed with immunoSEQ multiplex PCR; in TCRdb, only in-frame clones are kept and a portion is missing. Here the sample spans roughly 1,500,000 clones, nearly 99% being singletons. Sequenced input: naive CD4+ T cells sorted from blood. Subset defined: CD45RA+ positively selected. The source is a man aged 25 to 45 in good health.

As concerns this clone: Other DNA sequences from this sample encode an identical CDR3 as well. V is TRBV7-9 and J is TRBJ2-5; D is unresolved. Deletions cut 0 bases from V and 5 bases from J, with 4 bases between. Germline V gene data show CDR1 as SEHNR and CDR2 as FQNEAQ (reference sequence). The CDR3 sequence is 12 residues long. The CDR3 reads CASSLAGETQYF. DNA of the CDR3: TGTGCCAGCAGCTTAGCGGGTGAGACCCAGTACTTC.

The chain joins TRBV30 to TRBJ1-3; D is unresolved. This CDR3 region has 15 residues. V dropped 2 bases and J dropped 2 bases, with 13 bases sitting between them. CDR1 and CDR2 (germline): GTSNPN, SVGIG (reference sequence). The CDR3 spells CAWSQARQAGNTIYF. DNA of the CDR3: TGTGCCTGGAGTCAGGCCCGTCAGGCTGGAAACACCATATATTTT.

V is TRBV9 and J is TRBJ2-7, with D possibly being TRBD1 (7 bases). Trimming shortened V by 5 bases and J by 4 bases, and 22 bases separated the two germline ends. The CDR3 is 16 amino acids. CDR1 and CDR2 from the germline V gene are SGDLS and YYNGEE. The CDR3 region is CASRITRDRAGYEQYF. The CDR3 DNA follows: TGTGCCAGCAGAATCACCCGCGACAGGGCGGGGTACGAGCAGTACTTC.

The chain uses TRBV18 and TRBJ2-3, with D uncertain. The CDR3 loop spans 17 amino acids. The V gene lost 3 bases and the J gene lost 2 bases, with 18 bases spanning the gap. The germline V gene encodes CDR1 KGHSH and CDR2 LQKENI. Here the CDR3 DNA reads TGTGCCAGCTCACCTGGGCCCCTCGGCGGATACACAGATACGCAGTATTTT. It translates to CASSPGPLGGYTDTQYF.

This chain links TRBV6-4 with TRBJ2-4; D may be TRBD2 (6 bases). Trimming shortened V by 5 bases and J by 3 bases, and 8 bases separated the two germline ends. Per germline, CDR1 MRHNA and CDR2 SNTAGT. The CDR3 is 13 amino acids. CDR3 nucleotide sequence: TGTGCCAGCAGTCAGGGAGGCAAAAACATTCAGTACTTC. Translation: CASSQGGKNIQYF.

The chain combines TRBV6-5 with TRBJ2-1, with 11 bases that match TRBD2. V lost 2 bases to trimming and J lost 12 bases; unmatched junction nucleotides: 3. The CDR3 consists of 13 residues. Germline V CDR1 and CDR2: MNHEY, SVGAGI. CDR3 DNA: TGTGCCAGCAGTTACGGGCTAGCGGGAGGGCAGTTCTTC. Translating it yields CASSYGLAGGQFF.

The chain is built from TRBV7-2 and TRBJ1-2, with no clear D. The CDR3 consists of 13 residues. Germline CDR1 and CDR2: SGHTA and FQGNSA. V was cut by 1 base and J by 5 bases, with 8 bases left in between. The CDR3 region has the DNA TGTGCCAGCAGCTTAGGGACGCAGTATGGCTACACCTTC. It translates to CASSLGTQYGYTF.

As DNA, the CDR3 is TGCAGCGTTGGGGCCAGCGGCAATCAGCCCCAGCATTTT. Amino acid sequence: CSVGASGNQPQHF. The chain couples TRBV29-1 to TRBJ1-5; unclear D gene. The germline V gene has CDR1 SQVTM and CDR2 ANQGSEA. The V gene lost 4 bases and the J gene lost 2 bases, with 9 bases spanning the gap. This CDR3 is 13 amino acids long.

This chain uses TRBV2 with TRBJ2-3; TRBD2 matches at 7 bases. There are 16 residues in the CDR3. V lost 4 bases and J lost 5; bases outside the gene matches: 12. Germline V gene lookup returns CDR1 SNHLY and CDR2 FYNNEI. Here the CDR3 reads CASSAVGAGVKDTQYF. For the CDR3, the DNA is TGTGCCAGCAGTGCAGTAGGGGCGGGAGTTAAAGATACGCAGTATTTT.

V usage is TRBV2 and J usage is TRBJ2-1, with TRBD2 identical over 12 bases. Germline-derived CDR1 and CDR2 are SNHLY and FYNNEI. The V and J ends lost 7 bases and 6 bases, in that order; junction bases with no gene match: 4. The CDR3 runs 14 residues. The CDR3 spells CASTVLAGGNEQFF. The DNA for the CDR3 is TGTGCCAGCACCGTACTAGCGGGAGGCAATGAGCAGTTCTTC.

The chain is built from TRBV29-1 and TRBJ2-2; the D gene is possibly TRBD1 (6 bases). CDR1 and CDR2 from the germline V gene are SQVTM and ANQGSEA. Deletions cut 6 bases from V and 2 bases from J, with 16 bases between. The CDR3 extends over 15 amino acids. The CDR3 is CSVREAGANTGELFF. The CDR3 nucleotides are TGCAGCGTCCGAGAGGCAGGGGCCAACACCGGGGAGCTGTTTTTT.

This clone came up a few times. Relative to the germline gene, one junction end is altered; a read error may explain this. This chain connects TRBV7-7 to TRBJ2-7; no firm D call. Germline assignment: CDR1 SSHAT and CDR2 FNYEAQ (reference sequence). The length of the CDR3 is 13 residues. CDR3 sequence: CASSLSASYEQYF. CDR3 nucleotide sequence: TGTGCTAGCAGCTTATCAGCTTCCTACGAGCAGTACTTC.

Note on this clone: Mismatch with germline at one junction end may stem from a read error. J is TRBJ2-3 and V is TRBV11-3, with 11 nucleotides matching TRBD2. There are 18 residues in the CDR3. Germline loops: CDR1 SGHNT, CDR2 YENEEA. CDR3 in DNA: TGCTGCTGGGGAAACGGACTAGCGGGCTTACCTAGCACAGATACGCAGTATTTT. Residues: CCWGNGLAGLPSTDTQYF.

The chain employs TRBV11-3 and TRBJ1-1; no clear D. The V end lost 5 bases, the J end lost 8 bases, and 15 bases lay between the germline ends. The CDR3 loop spans 13 amino acids. The germline V gene has CDR1 SGHNT and CDR2 YENEEA. CDR3 region: CASSISWESEAFF. The CDR3 DNA sequence: TGTGCCAGCAGCATTAGTTGGGAGTCAGAAGCTTTCTTT.

The CDR3 sequence is CASSIRDRGTEAFF. DNA of the CDR3: TGTGCCAGCAGCATCCGGGACAGGGGTACTGAAGCTTTCTTT. The rearrangement links TRBV5-4 to TRBJ1-1, with 10 bases that match TRBD1. V dropped 4 bases and J dropped 5; count of bases not matched to a gene: 5. CDR3 length equals 14 residues. Germline V lookup: CDR1 SGHNT, CDR2 YYREEE (reference sequence).

The rearrangement joins TRBV7-2 to TRBJ2-1, with 11 bases identical to TRBD2. CDR1 and CDR2 from the germline V gene are SGHTA and FQGNSA. The CDR3 runs 15 residues. V shed 1 base and J 5 bases; nucleotides not matched to a gene: 1. CDR3 protein: CASSLGTSGHNEQFF. Here the CDR3 DNA reads TGTGCCAGCAGCTTAGGGACTAGCGGGCACAATGAGCAGTTCTTC. The full variable domain, completed using reference TRBV7-2 and TRBJ2-1, is GAGVSQSPSNKVTEKGKDVELRCDPISGHTALYWYRQSLGQGLEFLIYFQGNSAPDKSGLPSDRFSAERTGGSVSTLTIQRTQQEDSAVYLCASSLGTSGHNEQFFGPGTRLTVL.

The chain links TRBV5-1 to TRBJ1-2, with D hard to call. CDR1 is SGHRS, CDR2 YFSETQ, per germline. CDR3 length equals 16 residues. V shed 4 bases and J shed 8 bases, with 24 bases lying between them. The DNA for the CDR3 is TGCGCCAGCAGCCCTGAGAGTCCCGGGCCCCAAGGGGGCTACACCTTC. Amino acid sequence: CASSPESPGPQGGYTF.